This T cell receptor (beta chain) derives from a study of breast tumors, draining lymph nodes, adjacent tissues. V lost 6 bases and J lost 3, with 12 bases in between. This CDR3 has 14 amino acids. The germline gives CDR1 SNHLY, CDR2 FYNNEI. Samples came from axillary lymph nodes draining the breast cancer. The sample holds many counts of this clonotype. Its specificity is not known. MiXCR was run by TCRdb on the multiplex PCR reads, yielding one entry per CDR3 protein. The repertoire holds under 110,000 distinct CDR3 sequences, with about 31% as singletons. Study results and caveats: Tumor repertoires ranked between lymph nodes and nontumor tissue in diversity, with V and J gene preferences.

Sequencing was performed on axillary lymph node tissue. The chain couples TRBV2 to TRBJ1-5, with a weak D call TRBD1 (5 bases). The receptor's source is a female donor with breast cancer. Some clones in this sample may be carry-over from other donors' samples. Written as DNA, the CDR3 is TGTGCCAGCAGGAGGGACGTACTCAATCAGCCCCAGCATTTT. Residues: CASRRDVLNQPQHF.